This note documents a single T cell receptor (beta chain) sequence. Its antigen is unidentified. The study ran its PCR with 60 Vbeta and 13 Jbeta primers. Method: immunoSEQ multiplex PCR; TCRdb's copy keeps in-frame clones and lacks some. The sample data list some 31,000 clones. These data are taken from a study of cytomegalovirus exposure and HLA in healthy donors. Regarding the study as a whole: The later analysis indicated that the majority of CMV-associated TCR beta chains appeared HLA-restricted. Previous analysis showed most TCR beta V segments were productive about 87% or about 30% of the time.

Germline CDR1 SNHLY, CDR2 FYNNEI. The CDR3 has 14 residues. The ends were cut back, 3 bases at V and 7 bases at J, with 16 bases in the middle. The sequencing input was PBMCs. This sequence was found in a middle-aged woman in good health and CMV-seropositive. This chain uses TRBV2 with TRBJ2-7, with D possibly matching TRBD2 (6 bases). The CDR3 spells CASSDRRGGPEQYF. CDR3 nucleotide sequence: TGTGCCAGCAGTGACAGGCGGGGAGGTCCGGAGCAGTACTTC.